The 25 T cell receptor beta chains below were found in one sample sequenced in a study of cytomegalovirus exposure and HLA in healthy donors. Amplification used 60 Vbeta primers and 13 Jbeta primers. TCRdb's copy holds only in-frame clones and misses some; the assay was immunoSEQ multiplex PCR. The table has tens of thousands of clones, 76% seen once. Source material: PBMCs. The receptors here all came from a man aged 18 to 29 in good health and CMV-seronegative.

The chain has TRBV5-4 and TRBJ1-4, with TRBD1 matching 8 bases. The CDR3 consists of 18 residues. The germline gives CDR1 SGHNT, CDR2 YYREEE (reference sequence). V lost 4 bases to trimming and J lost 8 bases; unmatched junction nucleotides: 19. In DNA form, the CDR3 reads TGTGCCAGCAGCCACGGACAGGGAGTCATCGGGGCTCCGGAAAAACTGTTTTTT. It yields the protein CASSHGQGVIGAPEKLFF.

As DNA, the CDR3 is TGTGCCATCAGCGGGGACAGGGATGGCTATGGCTACACCTTC. Protein: CAISGDRDGYGYTF. This chain uses TRBV10-3 with TRBJ1-2; 9 bases agree with TRBD1. This CDR3 is built from 14 residues. Germline CDR1 reads ENHRY; CDR2 reads SYGVKD. J lost 4 bases, V lost 6 bases, and 6 bases had no gene match.

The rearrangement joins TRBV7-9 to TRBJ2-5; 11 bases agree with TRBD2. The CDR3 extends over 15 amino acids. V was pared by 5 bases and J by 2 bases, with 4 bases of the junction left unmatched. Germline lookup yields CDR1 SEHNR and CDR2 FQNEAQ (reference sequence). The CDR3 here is CASSLGTSGQETQYF. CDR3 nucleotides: TGTGCCAGCAGCCTCGGGACTAGCGGACAAGAGACCCAGTACTTC.

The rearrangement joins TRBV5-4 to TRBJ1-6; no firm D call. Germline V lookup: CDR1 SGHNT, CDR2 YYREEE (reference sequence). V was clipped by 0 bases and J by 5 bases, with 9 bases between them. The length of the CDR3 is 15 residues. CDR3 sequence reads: CASSLAQQNNSPLHF. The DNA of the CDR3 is TGTGCCAGCAGCTTGGCTCAACAGAATAATTCACCCCTCCACTTT.

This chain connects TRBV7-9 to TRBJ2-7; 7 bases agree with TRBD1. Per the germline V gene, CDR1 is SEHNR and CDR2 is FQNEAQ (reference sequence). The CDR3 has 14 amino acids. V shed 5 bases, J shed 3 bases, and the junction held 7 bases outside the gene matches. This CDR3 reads CASSARTGYYEQYF. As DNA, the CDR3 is TGTGCCAGCAGCGCCCGGACAGGCTACTACGAGCAGTACTTC.

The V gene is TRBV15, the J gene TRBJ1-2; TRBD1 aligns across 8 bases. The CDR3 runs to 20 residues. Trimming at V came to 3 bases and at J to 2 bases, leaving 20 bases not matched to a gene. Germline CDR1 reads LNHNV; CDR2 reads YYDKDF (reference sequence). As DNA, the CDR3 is TGTGCCACCAGCAGCGGGTTAGGGCCCTCAGGGGGCCCTTCCAACTATGGCTACACCTTC. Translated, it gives CATSSGLGPSGGPSNYGYTF.

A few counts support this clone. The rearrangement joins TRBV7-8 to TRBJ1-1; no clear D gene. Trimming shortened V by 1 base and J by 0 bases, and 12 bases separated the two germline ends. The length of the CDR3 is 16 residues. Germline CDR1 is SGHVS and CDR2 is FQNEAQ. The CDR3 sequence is CASSLGWKQVNTEAFF. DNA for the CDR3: TGTGCCAGCAGCTTAGGGTGGAAGCAGGTGAACACTGAAGCTTTCTTT. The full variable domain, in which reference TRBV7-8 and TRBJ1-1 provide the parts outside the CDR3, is GAGVSQSPRYKVAKRGQDVALRCDPISGHVSLFWYQQALGQGPEFLTYFQNEAQLDKSGLPSDRFFAERPEGSVSTLKIQRTQQEDSAVYLCASSLGWKQVNTEAFFGQGTRLTVV.

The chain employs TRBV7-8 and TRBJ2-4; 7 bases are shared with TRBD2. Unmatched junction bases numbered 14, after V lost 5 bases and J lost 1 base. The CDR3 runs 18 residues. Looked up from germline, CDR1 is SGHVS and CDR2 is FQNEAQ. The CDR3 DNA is TGTGCCAGCAGCCCCCCGGGAGGAGGGGCGCGGGCCAAAAACATTCAGTACTTC. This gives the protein CASSPPGGGARAKNIQYF. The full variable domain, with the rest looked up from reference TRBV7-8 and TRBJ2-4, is GAGVSQSPRYKVAKRGQDVALRCDPISGHVSLFWYQQALGQGPEFLTYFQNEAQLDKSGLPSDRFFAERPEGSVSTLKIQRTQQEDSAVYLCASSPPGGGARAKNIQYFGAGTRLSVL.

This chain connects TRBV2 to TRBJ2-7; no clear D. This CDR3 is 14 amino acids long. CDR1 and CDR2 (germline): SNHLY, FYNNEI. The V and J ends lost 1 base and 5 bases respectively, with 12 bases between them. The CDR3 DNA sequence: TGTGCCAGCAGTGAAGGCAGGTTTGGCGACGAGCAGTACTTC. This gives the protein CASSEGRFGDEQYF.

CDR3 sequence: CASSLEALPGAGDTQYF. The DNA of the CDR3 is TGCGCCAGCAGCTTGGAGGCGTTACCTGGGGCTGGAGATACGCAGTATTTT. The gene calls are TRBV5-1 and TRBJ2-3; perhaps TRBD1 as D (5 bases). Germline V gene sequence: CDR1 SGHRS, CDR2 YFSETQ. Trimming cost V 0 bases and J 5 bases, with 19 bases left between them. The CDR3 runs 17 residues.

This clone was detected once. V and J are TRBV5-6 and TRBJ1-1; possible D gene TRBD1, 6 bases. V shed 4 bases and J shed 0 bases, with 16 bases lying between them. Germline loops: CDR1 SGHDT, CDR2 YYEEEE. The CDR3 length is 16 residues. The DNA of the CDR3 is TGTGCCAGCAGCCAAGTTATTACAGGGCTGAACACTGAAGCTTTCTTT. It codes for CASSQVITGLNTEAFF.

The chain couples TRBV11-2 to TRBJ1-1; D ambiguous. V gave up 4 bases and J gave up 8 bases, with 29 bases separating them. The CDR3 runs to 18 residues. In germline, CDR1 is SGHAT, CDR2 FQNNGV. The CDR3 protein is CASSYLKVGALASREAFF. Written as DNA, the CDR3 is TGTGCCAGCAGCTACCTAAAGGTGGGAGCCTTGGCGTCAAGAGAAGCTTTCTTT. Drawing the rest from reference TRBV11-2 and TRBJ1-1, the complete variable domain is EAGVAQSPRYKIIEKRQSVAFWCNPISGHATLYWYQQILGQGPKLLIQFQNNGVVDDSQLPKDRFSAERLKGVDSTLKIQPAKLEDSAVYLCASSYLKVGALASREAFFGQGTRLTVV.

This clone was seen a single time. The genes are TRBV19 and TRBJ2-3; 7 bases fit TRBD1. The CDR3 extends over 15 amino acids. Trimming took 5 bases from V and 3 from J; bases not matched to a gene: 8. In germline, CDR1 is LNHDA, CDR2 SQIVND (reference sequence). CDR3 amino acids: CASSVGTARTDTQYF. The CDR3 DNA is TGTGCCAGTAGTGTAGGGACAGCGAGGACAGATACGCAGTATTTT.

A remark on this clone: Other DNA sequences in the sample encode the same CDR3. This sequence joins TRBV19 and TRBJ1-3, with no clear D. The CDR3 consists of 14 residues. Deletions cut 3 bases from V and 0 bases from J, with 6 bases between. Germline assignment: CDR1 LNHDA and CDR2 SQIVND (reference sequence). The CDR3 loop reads CASSIGSSGNTIYF. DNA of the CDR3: TGTGCCAGTAGTATTGGCAGCTCTGGAAACACCATATATTTT.

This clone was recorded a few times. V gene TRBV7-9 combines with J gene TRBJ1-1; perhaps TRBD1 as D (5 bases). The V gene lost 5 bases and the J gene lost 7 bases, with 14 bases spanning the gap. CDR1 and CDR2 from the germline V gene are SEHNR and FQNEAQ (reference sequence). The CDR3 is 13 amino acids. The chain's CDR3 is CASSPGTGGEAFF. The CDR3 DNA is TGTGCCAGCAGCCCAGGGACCGGGGGTGAAGCTTTCTTT.

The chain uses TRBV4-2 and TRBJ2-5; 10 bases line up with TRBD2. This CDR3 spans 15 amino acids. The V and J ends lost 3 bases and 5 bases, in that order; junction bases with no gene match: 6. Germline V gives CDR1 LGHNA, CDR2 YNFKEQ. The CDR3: CASSHQRGGGETQYF. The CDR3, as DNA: TGTGCCAGCAGCCACCAGCGGGGGGGCGGGGAGACCCAGTACTTC.

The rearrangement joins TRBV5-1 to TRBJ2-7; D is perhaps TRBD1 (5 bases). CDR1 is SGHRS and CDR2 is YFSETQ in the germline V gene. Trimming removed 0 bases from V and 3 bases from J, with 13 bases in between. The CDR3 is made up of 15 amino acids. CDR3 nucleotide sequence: TGCGCCAGCAGCTTGGATACAGGAAGTCGCTACGAGCAGTACTTC. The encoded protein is CASSLDTGSRYEQYF.

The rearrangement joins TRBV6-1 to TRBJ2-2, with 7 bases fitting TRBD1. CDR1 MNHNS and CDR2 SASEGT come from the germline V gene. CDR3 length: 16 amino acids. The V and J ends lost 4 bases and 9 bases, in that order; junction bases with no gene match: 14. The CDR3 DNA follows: TGTGCCAGCAGTGGCAGGTCACAGGGGTCCCCCAGGGAGCTGTTTTTT. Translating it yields CASSGRSQGSPRELFF.

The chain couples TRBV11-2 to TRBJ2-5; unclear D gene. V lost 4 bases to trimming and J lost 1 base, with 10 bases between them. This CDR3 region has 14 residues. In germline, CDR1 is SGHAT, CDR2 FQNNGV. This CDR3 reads CASSYVVPQETQYF. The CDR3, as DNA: TGTGCCAGCAGCTACGTAGTTCCCCAAGAGACCCAGTACTTC.

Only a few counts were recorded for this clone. CDR3 sequence: CASNLLDSGNTIYF. DNA of the CDR3: TGTGCCAGCAACCTACTAGACTCTGGAAACACCATATATTTT. The chain carries TRBV7-9 and TRBJ1-3; D is unresolved. Germline V gene data show CDR1 as SEHNR and CDR2 as FQNEAQ (reference sequence). CDR3 size: 14 residues. V was trimmed by 7 bases and J by 0 bases, leaving 10 bases between them.

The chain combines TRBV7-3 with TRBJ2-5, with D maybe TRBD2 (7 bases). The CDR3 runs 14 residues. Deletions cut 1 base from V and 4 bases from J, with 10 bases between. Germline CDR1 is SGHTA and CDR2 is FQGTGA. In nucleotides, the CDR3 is TGTGCCAGCAGCTTAAGGGGAGGGGGAGAGACCCAGTACTTC. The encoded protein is CASSLRGGGETQYF.

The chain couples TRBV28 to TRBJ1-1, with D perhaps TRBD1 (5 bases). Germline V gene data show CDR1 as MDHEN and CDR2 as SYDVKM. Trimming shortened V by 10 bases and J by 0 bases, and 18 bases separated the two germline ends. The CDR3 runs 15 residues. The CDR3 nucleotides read TGTGCCACCACCGGGGGGGATCCCCTGAACACTGAAGCTTTCTTT. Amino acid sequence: CATTGGDPLNTEAFF. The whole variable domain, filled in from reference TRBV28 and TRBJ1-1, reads DVKVTQSSRYLVKRTGEKVFLECVQDMDHENMFWYRQDPGLGLRLIYFSYDVKMKEKGDIPEGYSVSREKKERFSLILESASTNQTSMYLCATTGGDPLNTEAFFGQGTRLTVV.

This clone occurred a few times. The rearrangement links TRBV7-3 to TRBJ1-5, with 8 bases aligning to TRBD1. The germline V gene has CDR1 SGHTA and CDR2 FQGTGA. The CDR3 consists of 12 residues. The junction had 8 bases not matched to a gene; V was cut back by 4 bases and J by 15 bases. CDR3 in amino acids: CASSYSGGPLHF. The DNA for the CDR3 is TGTGCCAGCAGCTACTCAGGGGGCCCCTTGCATTTT.

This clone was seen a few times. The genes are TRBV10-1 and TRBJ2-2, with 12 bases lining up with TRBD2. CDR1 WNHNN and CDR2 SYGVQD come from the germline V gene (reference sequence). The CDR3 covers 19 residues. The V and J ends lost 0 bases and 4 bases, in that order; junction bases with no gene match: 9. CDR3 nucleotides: TGCGCCAGCAGTGAGTCTGGTACTAGCGGGGGGCCCAGCACCGGGGAGCTGTTTTTT. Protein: CASSESGTSGGPSTGELFF.

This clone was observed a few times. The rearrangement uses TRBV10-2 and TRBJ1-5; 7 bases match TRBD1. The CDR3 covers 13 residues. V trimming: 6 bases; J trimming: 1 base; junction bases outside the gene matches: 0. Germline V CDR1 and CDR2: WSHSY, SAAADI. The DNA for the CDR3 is TGCGCCAGCAGGGGACAGAGCAATCAGCCCCAGCATTTT. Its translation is CASRGQSNQPQHF.